This entry lists 27 T cell receptor beta chains sequenced from one sample in a study of breast tumors, draining lymph nodes, adjacent tissues. TCRdb reanalysed the multiplex PCR reads using MiXCR and keeps one entry per CDR3 protein. The sample includes 20,000 to 25,000 distinct CDR3 sequences, approximately 23% of them seen just once. The material sequenced was breast tumor tissue. The receptor source for this set is a female donor with breast cancer. Some clones in this sample may be carry-over from other donors' samples.

This clonotype was detected ten times or more. The chain employs TRBV7-6 and TRBJ2-7; no firm D call. Germline V gives CDR1 SGHVS, CDR2 FNYEAQ. V gave up 1 base and J gave up 3 bases, with 7 bases separating them. The CDR3 runs 13 residues. The CDR3 DNA is TGTGCCAGCAGCTTAGGGGTCGGCTACGAGCAGTACTTC. Protein sequence: CASSLGVGYEQYF.

In its sample, this clonotype was seen many times. The rearrangement links TRBV4-1 to TRBJ2-1; D is uncertain. In germline, CDR1 is MGHRA, CDR2 YSYEKL. This CDR3 region has 16 residues. V was cut by 0 bases and J by 8 bases, with 17 bases left in between. The CDR3 protein is CASSQDNSLGLYEQFF. The CDR3 nucleotides are TGCGCCAGCAGCCAAGATAACTCCTTGGGTTTGTATGAGCAGTTCTTC.

Ten or more counts support this clonotype. The gene calls are TRBV20-1 and TRBJ2-3, with D uncertain. Germline-derived CDR1 and CDR2 are DFQATT and SNEGSKA (reference sequence). Trimming pared 3 bases from V and 1 base from J, leaving 11 bases between. CDR3 length equals 14 residues. Written as DNA, the CDR3 is TGCAGTGCTAGGCCAGGCGGAGGCACAGATACGCAGTATTTT. It is translated as CSARPGGGTDTQYF.

The sample holds many counts of this clonotype. The gene calls are TRBV20-1 and TRBJ2-1; TRBD2 matches at 10 bases. V trimming: 1 base; J trimming: 5 bases; junction bases outside the gene matches: 5. This CDR3 contains 15 residues. Germline CDR1 DFQATT, CDR2 SNEGSKA (reference sequence). CDR3 DNA: TGCAGTGCTAGAGGTCGACTAGCGGGCAACAATGAGCAGTTCTTC. It translates to CSARGRLAGNNEQFF.

About this clonotype: This sequence may be a read error, since a much larger clone differs from it by one base. This sequence joins TRBV30 and TRBJ2-1; maybe TRBD2 (6 bases). CDR3 size: 12 residues. V was trimmed by 1 base and J by 9 bases, leaving 10 bases between them. Germline CDR1 GTSNPN, CDR2 SVGIG (reference sequence). The CDR3 bases are TGTGCCTGGAGTGGTGGGGGGAGTGAGCAGTTCTTC. Residues: CAWSGGGSEQFF.

Judged by abundance, this clonotype is medium-sized. The chain uses TRBV2 and TRBJ2-7; the D is unclear. Germline assignment: CDR1 SNHLY and CDR2 FYNNEI. Between the trimmed V and J ends, which lost 5 bases and 3 bases, there was a span of 8 bases. The CDR3 is 12 amino acids. CDR3 in amino acids: CASSLDSYEQYF. The CDR3 nucleotides are TGTGCCAGCAGTCTGGATAGCTACGAGCAGTACTTC.

This clonotype was observed many times. The chain has TRBV7-8 and TRBJ2-1; 9 positions agree with TRBD2. CDR1 is SGHVS and CDR2 is FQNEAQ in the germline V gene. V lost 5 bases, J lost 1 base, and 12 bases stayed unmatched. The CDR3 is made up of 18 amino acids. CDR3 region: CASSQHGTSWNSYNEQFF. The CDR3 DNA follows: TGTGCCAGCAGCCAACACGGGACTAGCTGGAATTCCTACAATGAGCAGTTCTTC.

This clonotype has ten or more counts. The rearrangement links TRBV4-1 to TRBJ2-1; 10 bases are shared with TRBD2. V trimming: 4 bases; J trimming: 0 bases; junction bases outside the gene matches: 0. Germline V gene lookup returns CDR1 MGHRA and CDR2 YSYEKL. The CDR3 totals 15 residues. The DNA of the CDR3 is TGCGCCAGCAGCCCTAGCGGGAGCTCCTACAATGAGCAGTTCTTC. It codes for CASSPSGSSYNEQFF.

About this clonotype itself: A much larger clone differs from this one at a single base, so this may be a read error. The chain carries TRBV24-1 and TRBJ2-1; TRBD2 matches 11 bases. V shed 6 bases, J shed 4 bases, and the junction held 10 bases outside the gene matches. The CDR3 spans 17 residues. CDR1 and CDR2 (germline): KGHDR, SFDVKD. CDR3 residues: CATSSGTSGILYNEQFF. The DNA of the CDR3 is TGTGCCACCAGTTCCGGGACTAGCGGTATTCTGTACAATGAGCAGTTCTTC.

This clonotype occurred once. This rearrangement joins TRBV25-1 to TRBJ2-7; D may correspond to TRBD1 or TRBD2 (5 bases each). From germline, CDR1 is MGHDK and CDR2 SYGVNS. Trimming pared 6 bases from V and 0 bases from J, leaving 21 bases between. The CDR3 has 17 residues. The CDR3 is CASSGAGKSRSSYEQYF. The CDR3 DNA is TGTGCCAGCAGCGGGGCCGGGAAAAGCAGGAGCTCCTACGAGCAGTACTTC.

This clonotype was seen repeatedly, ten times or more. CDR3 protein: CATSSLPGLVAYEQYF. CDR3 nucleotide sequence: TGTGCCACCAGCAGTTTACCGGGACTAGTAGCCTACGAGCAGTACTTC. J is TRBJ2-7 and V is TRBV15, with TRBD2 matching over 8 bases. The ends lost 3 bases at V and 2 bases at J; junction bases unmatched: 9. The CDR3 sequence is 16 residues long. Germline V lookup: CDR1 LNHNV, CDR2 YYDKDF (reference sequence).

V usage is TRBV7-6 and J usage is TRBJ1-1; 7 nucleotides match TRBD1. Germline V gene sequence: CDR1 SGHVS, CDR2 FNYEAQ. V trimming: 5 bases; J trimming: 3 bases; junction bases outside the gene matches: 21. This CDR3 spans 19 amino acids. CDR3 protein: CASSNPYLEGALLDTEAFF. As DNA, the CDR3 is TGTGCCAGCAGCAACCCTTATCTTGAGGGGGCCCTATTGGACACTGAAGCTTTCTTT. The variable domain in full, with the rest retrieved from reference TRBV7-6 and TRBJ1-1, is GAGVSQSPRYKVTKRGQDVALRCDPISGHVSLYWYRQALGQGPEFLTYFNYEAQQDKSGLPNDRFSAERPEGSISTLTIQRTEQRDSAMYRCASSNPYLEGALLDTEAFFGQGTRLTVV.

This clonotype was picked up one time. This chain links TRBV2 with TRBJ2-7, with TRBD2 matching 7 bases. V lost 4 bases and J lost 1; bases outside the gene matches: 7. The CDR3 is 15 amino acids. The germline V gene encodes CDR1 SNHLY and CDR2 FYNNEI. As DNA, the CDR3 is TGTGCCAGCAGTGGAGCGGGGTTTCGATCCTACGAGCAGTACTTC. Amino acid sequence: CASSGAGFRSYEQYF.

V and J are TRBV15 and TRBJ1-6; 7 bases map to TRBD1. Germline loops: CDR1 LNHNV, CDR2 YYDKDF (reference sequence). The CDR3 runs 19 residues. V was clipped by 0 bases and J by 4 bases; unmatched bases: 12. In DNA, the CDR3 is TGTGCCACCAGCAGAGATAGAGGGGCTGACAGGGCTTATAATTCACCCCTCCACTTT. It codes for CATSRDRGADRAYNSPLHF.

In this sample, this clonotype turned up many times. V is TRBV6-1 and J is TRBJ1-5; maybe TRBD1 (5 bases). V was cut by 6 bases and J by 0 bases, with 15 bases left in between. CDR3 size: 16 residues. Germline loops: CDR1 MNHNS, CDR2 SASEGT. Here the CDR3 DNA reads TGTGCCAGCAGCGCACAGGATCTTAATAGCAATCAGCCCCAGCATTTT. Its protein is CASSAQDLNSNQPQHF.

By share, this clonotype ranks as medium-sized (0.01 to 0.1%). The J gene is TRBJ2-3, the V gene TRBV5-1, with TRBD2 matching 7 bases. CDR1 and CDR2 from the germline V gene are SGHRS and YFSETQ. The J segment lost 1 base and the V segment lost 0 bases, leaving 5 bases of the junction unmatched. This CDR3 contains 16 residues. The CDR3 loop is CASSLVGSGRTDTQYF. The CDR3 DNA is TGCGCCAGCAGCTTGGTGGGTAGCGGGCGCACAGATACGCAGTATTTT.

This clonotype was observed at least ten times. The chain is built from TRBV11-2 and TRBJ1-6, with 7 bases aligning to TRBD1. Germline V CDR1 and CDR2: SGHAT, FQNNGV. The CDR3 sequence is 19 residues long. Trimming removed 1 base from V and 1 base from J; junction bases left unmatched: 10. The CDR3 spells CASSLVGGNFRSYNSPLHF. The CDR3 region has the DNA TGTGCCAGCAGCTTAGTAGGGGGCAATTTCAGGTCCTATAATTCACCCCTCCACTTT.

This clonotype was detected ten times or more. The chain uses TRBV19 and TRBJ2-1; D perhaps matches TRBD2 (6 bases). V was shortened by 6 bases and J by 8 bases, with 20 bases between the two germline ends. This CDR3 is built from 15 residues. Germline-derived CDR1 and CDR2 are LNHDA and SQIVND (reference sequence). CDR3 sequence (DNA): TGTGCCAGTAGCTCGACTAGTGGGAGACGGGATGAGCAGTTCTTC. Translation: CASSSTSGRRDEQFF.

In its sample, this clonotype is medium-sized. The gene calls are TRBV20-1 and TRBJ2-1; 11 bases fit TRBD1. This CDR3 has 15 amino acids. CDR1 DFQATT and CDR2 SNEGSKA come from the germline V gene (reference sequence). Unmatched junction bases numbered 7, after V lost 3 bases and J lost 6 bases. This CDR3 reads CSASRLGQGGNEQFF. The CDR3 coding sequence is TGCAGTGCTAGTCGTCTGGGACAGGGGGGCAATGAGCAGTTCTTC.

This clonotype occurred many times. The gene calls are TRBV28 and TRBJ1-2; D remains unclear. Germline loops: CDR1 MDHEN, CDR2 SYDVKM. Trimming pared 2 bases from V and 1 base from J, leaving 2 bases between. The CDR3 is 12 amino acids. The CDR3, as DNA: TGTGCCAGCAGTTTAAATAACTATGGCTACACCTTC. Protein product: CASSLNNYGYTF.

There are many counts of this clonotype. The chain uses TRBV28 and TRBJ1-5, with D unclear. CDR1 is MDHEN, CDR2 SYDVKM, per germline. This CDR3 contains 13 residues. Trimming took off 4 bases at V and 0 bases at J, with 4 bases between the two ends. Here the CDR3 DNA reads TGTGCCAGCAGTTCGGATAGCAATCAGCCCCAGCATTTT. Amino acids: CASSSDSNQPQHF.

This clonotype was found many times. At one end, the junction sequence differs from germline, possibly due to a read error. The rearrangement links TRBV7-7 to TRBJ2-7, with D perhaps TRBD1 (6 bases). The CDR3 covers 15 residues. Germline-derived CDR1 and CDR2 are SSHAT and FNYEAQ (reference sequence). The CDR3: CASRGQKRPHYEQYF. CDR3 coding DNA: TGTGCTAGCAGAGGACAGAAAAGGCCACACTACGAGCAGTACTTC.

This clonotype has at least ten counts. V and J are TRBV6-1 and TRBJ2-1; 9 bases match TRBD2. Germline-derived CDR1 and CDR2 are MNHNS and SASEGT. CDR3 length equals 15 residues. V was clipped by 8 bases and J by 10 bases; unmatched bases: 15. Here the CDR3 DNA reads TGTGCCAGCTCTCCCGGGACTAGCTTTTCCGGGGAGCAGTTCTTC. Its protein product is CASSPGTSFSGEQFF.

This clonotype has at least ten counts. The chain combines TRBV6-1 with TRBJ2-3; 9 positions match TRBD1. Losses at the gene ends were 6 bases for V and 5 bases for J; bases not matched to a gene: 9. There are 15 residues in the CDR3. The germline V gene encodes CDR1 MNHNS and CDR2 SASEGT. The CDR3 DNA sequence: TGTGCCAGCAGGGGAGCTGGGACAGGGAGAGATACGCAGTATTTT. It codes for CASRGAGTGRDTQYF.

In this sample, this clonotype turned up many times. J is TRBJ2-7 and V is TRBV20-1; 8 bases fit TRBD2. Trimming removed 3 bases from V and 5 bases from J; junction bases left unmatched: 6. The CDR3 totals 13 residues. The germline gives CDR1 DFQATT, CDR2 SNEGSKA (reference sequence). In DNA, the CDR3 is TGCAGTGCTAGGGGACTAGTTAGAGACGAGCAGTACTTC. Translating gives CSARGLVRDEQYF.

V and J are TRBV19 and TRBJ1-1; D ambiguous. The CDR3 is 13 residues long. With 1 base removed from V and 7 bases from J, the gap between germline ends came to 10 bases. The germline V gene encodes CDR1 LNHDA and CDR2 SQIVND (reference sequence). CDR3 in DNA: TGTGCCAGTAGTATAGTTTCGGCAGTTGAAGCTTTCTTT. Amino acids: CASSIVSAVEAFF.

This clonotype was seen ten or more times. The CDR3, as DNA: TGTGCCAGCAGCTCCATAGTCGGGGTGACCTACGAGCAGTACTTC. Translating gives CASSSIVGVTYEQYF. The rearrangement links TRBV5-6 to TRBJ2-7, with D maybe TRBD2 (5 bases). V was shortened by 3 bases and J by 2 bases, with 15 bases between the two germline ends. Germline lookup yields CDR1 SGHDT and CDR2 YYEEEE. The CDR3 runs 15 residues.